This T cell receptor (beta chain) originates from a study of blood T cell repertoires in COVID-19. The wider study: Sites in the United States, Italy and Spain provided acute and convalescent COVID-19 samples. PBMCs, B-cell-depleted T cells, or T cells provided the cDNA or gDNA that made up the material.

This CDR3 has 14 amino acids. The V end was cut by 2 bases, the J end by 5 bases, with 10 bases between. CDR1 is SGHVS and CDR2 is FNYEAQ in the germline V gene. Original analysis: Reference gene primer amplification gave estimated nucleated cell counts. Only in-frame clones appear in the TCRdb table, and some are missing; sequencing was by immunoSEQ multiplex PCR. V and J calls and clone size come straight from that table; D and trimming were deduced from the DNA. The sample shows about 150,000 clones, 75% to 90% of them seen only once. The sample comprised peripheral blood. The receptor's source is a man between 70 and 80 years old with acute or convalescent COVID-19. J is TRBJ2-1 and V is TRBV7-6; D is possibly TRBD2 (6 bases). The CDR3 nucleotides read TGTGCCAGCAGCTTAAGGAGGGCGGACAATGAGCAGTTCTTC. Translating it yields CASSLRRADNEQFF.